This T cell receptor beta chain was sequenced for a study of blood T cell repertoires in COVID-19. After removal of 5 bases from V and 12 bases from J, the junction contained 14 bases not matched to a gene. The CDR3 is made up of 15 amino acids. Germline loops: CDR1 SGHAT, CDR2 FQNNGV. Only in-frame clones appear in the TCRdb table, and some are missing; sequencing was by immunoSEQ multiplex PCR. This table holds 270,000 or so clones, around 81% found once. The receptor's source is a man aged 45-65 years who had recovered from COVID-19. This chain uses TRBV11-2 with TRBJ1-1, with 11 bases matching TRBD1. Input material: PBMCs or T cells enriched from blood (not recorded which). The DNA of the CDR3 is TGTGCCAGCAGCCTCCGGGACAGGGGGACCAACGGGCCTTTCTTT. This gives the protein CASSLRDRGTNGPFF.